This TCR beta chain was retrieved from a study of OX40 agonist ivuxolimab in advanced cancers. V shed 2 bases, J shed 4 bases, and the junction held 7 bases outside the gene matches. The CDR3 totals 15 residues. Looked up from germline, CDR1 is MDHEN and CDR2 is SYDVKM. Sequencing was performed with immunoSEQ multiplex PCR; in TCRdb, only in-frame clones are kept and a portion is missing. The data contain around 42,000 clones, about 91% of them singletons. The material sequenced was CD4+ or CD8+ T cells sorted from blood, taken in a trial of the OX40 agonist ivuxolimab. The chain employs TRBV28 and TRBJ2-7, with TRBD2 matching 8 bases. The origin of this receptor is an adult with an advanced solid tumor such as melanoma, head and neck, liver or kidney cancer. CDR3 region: CASSLLGLADYEQYF. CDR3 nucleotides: TGTGCCAGCAGTTTACTCGGACTAGCAGATTACGAGCAGTACTTC.